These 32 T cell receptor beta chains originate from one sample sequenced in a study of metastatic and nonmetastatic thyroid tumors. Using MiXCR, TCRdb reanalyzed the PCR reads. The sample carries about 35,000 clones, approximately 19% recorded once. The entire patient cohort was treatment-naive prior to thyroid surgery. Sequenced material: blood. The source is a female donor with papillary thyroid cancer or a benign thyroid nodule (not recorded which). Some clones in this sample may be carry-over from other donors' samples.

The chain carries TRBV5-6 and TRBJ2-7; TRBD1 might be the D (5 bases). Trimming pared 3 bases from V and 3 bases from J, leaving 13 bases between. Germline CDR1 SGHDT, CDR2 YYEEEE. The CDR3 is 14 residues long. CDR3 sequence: CASSSSRTSYEQYF. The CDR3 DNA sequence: TGTGCCAGCAGCTCCTCTCGGACAAGCTACGAGCAGTACTTC. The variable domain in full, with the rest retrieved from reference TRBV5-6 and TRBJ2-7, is DAGVTQSPTHLIKTRGQQVTLRCSPKSGHDTVSWYQQALGQGPQFIFQYYEEEERQRGNFPDRFSGHQFPNYSSELNVNALLLGDSALYLCASSSSRTSYEQYFGPGTRLTVT.

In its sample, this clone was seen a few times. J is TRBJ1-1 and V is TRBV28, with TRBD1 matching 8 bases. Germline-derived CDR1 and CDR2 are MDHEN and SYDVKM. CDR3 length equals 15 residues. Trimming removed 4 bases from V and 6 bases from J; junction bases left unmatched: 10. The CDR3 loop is CASSSPGGRGPEAFF. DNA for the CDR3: TGTGCCAGCAGTTCCCCCGGGGGCAGGGGGCCTGAAGCTTTCTTT.

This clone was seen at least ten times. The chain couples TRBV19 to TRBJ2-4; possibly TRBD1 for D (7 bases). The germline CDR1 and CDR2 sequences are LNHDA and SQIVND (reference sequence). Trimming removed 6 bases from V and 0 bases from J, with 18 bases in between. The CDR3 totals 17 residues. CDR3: CASRHRGGGKAKNIQYF. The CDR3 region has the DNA TGTGCCAGTAGACATCGAGGGGGCGGGAAAGCCAAAAACATTCAGTACTTC.

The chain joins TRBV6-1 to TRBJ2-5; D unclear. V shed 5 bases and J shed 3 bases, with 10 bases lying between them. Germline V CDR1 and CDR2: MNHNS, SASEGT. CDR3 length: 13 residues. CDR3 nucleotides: TGTGCCAGCAGTTCACAGAGAAAAGAGACCCAGTACTTC. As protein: CASSSQRKETQYF.

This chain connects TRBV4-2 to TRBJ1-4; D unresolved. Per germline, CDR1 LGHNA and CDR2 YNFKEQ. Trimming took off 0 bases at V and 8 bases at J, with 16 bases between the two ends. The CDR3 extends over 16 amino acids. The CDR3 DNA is TGTGCCAGCAGCCAAGACTTGAGGGAGCCGGGGGAAAAACTGTTTTTT. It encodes CASSQDLREPGEKLFF.

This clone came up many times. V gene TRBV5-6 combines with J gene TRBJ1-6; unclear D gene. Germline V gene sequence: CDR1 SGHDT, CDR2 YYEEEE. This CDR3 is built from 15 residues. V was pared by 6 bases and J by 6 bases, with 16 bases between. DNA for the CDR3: TGTGCCAGCACCCAAACCGGGCCGACTAATTCACCCCTCCACTTT. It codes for CASTQTGPTNSPLHF.

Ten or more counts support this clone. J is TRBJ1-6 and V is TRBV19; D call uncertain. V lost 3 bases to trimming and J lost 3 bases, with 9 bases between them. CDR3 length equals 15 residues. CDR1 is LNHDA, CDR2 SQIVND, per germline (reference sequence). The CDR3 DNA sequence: TGTGCCAGTAGTATTAGACATTTCTATAATTCACCCCTCCACTTT. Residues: CASSIRHFYNSPLHF.

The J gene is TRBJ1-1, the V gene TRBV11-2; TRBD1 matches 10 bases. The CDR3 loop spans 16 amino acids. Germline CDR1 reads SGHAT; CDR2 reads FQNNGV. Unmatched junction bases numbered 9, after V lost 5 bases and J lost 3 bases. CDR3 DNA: TGTGCCAGCAGCCAAGCCCCGGACAGGGGGGACACTGAAGCTTTCTTT. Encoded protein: CASSQAPDRGDTEAFF.

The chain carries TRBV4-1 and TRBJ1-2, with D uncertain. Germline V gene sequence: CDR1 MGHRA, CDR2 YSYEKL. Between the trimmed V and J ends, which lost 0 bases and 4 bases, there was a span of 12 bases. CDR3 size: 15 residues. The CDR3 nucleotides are TGCGCCAGCAGCCAAGACCCGAGGGAGATCTATGGCTACACCTTC. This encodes CASSQDPREIYGYTF.

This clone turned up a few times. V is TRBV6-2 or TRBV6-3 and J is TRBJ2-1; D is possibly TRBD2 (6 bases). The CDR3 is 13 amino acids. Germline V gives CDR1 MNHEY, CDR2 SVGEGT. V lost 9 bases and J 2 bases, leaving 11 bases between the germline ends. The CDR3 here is CASNLAPYNEQFF. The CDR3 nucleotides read TGTGCCAGTAACCTAGCGCCCTACAATGAGCAGTTCTTC.

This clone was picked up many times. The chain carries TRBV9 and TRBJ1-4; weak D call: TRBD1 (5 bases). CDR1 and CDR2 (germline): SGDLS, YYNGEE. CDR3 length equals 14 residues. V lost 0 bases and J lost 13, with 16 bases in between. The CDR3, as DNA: TGTGCCAGCAGCGTAGGAGGGGCTAATGAGGGACTGTTTTTT. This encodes CASSVGGANEGLFF.

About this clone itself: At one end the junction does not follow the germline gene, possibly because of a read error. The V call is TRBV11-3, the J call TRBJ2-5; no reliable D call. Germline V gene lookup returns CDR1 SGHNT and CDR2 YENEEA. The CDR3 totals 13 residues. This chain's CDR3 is CVSSTYDDETQYF. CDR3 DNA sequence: TGTGTCAGCAGCACTTACGACGATGAGACCCAGTACTTC.

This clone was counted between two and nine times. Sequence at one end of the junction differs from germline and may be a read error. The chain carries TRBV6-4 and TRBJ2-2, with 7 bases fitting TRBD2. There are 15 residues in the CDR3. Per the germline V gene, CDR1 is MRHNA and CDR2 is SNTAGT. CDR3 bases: TGTGCCAGCAGTGAGAGCGGGGCGGCCACCCGGGAGCTGTTTTTT. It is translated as CASSESGAATRELFF.

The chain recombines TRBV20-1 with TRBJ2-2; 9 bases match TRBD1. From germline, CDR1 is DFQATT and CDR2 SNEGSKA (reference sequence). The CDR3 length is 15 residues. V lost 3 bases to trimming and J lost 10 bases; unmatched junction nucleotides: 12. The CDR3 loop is CSASKQGANAVELFF. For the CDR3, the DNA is TGCAGTGCTAGTAAACAGGGGGCCAACGCCGTGGAGCTGTTTTTT.

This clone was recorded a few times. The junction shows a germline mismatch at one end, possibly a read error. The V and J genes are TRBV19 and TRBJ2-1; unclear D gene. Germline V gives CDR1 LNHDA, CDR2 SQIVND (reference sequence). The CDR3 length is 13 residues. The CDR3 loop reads CASSPGWYNEQFF. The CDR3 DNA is TGTGCCAGTAGCCCCGGGTGGTACAACGAGCAGTTCTTC.

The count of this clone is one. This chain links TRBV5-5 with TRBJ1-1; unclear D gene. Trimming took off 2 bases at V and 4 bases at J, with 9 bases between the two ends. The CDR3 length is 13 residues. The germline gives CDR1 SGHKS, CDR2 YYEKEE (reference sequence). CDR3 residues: CASSFSTATEAFF. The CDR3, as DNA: TGTGCCAGCAGCTTCTCAACGGCCACTGAAGCTTTCTTT.

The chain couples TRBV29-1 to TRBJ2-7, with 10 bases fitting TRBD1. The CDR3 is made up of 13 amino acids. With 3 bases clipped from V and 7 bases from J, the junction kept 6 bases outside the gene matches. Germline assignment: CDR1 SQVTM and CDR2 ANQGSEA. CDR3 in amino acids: CSVDADRGGEQYF. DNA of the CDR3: TGCAGCGTTGATGCGGACAGGGGGGGGGAGCAGTACTTC.

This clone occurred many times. CDR3 DNA sequence: TGTGCCAGCAGCTACTCCCAACTAGCGGGCACCGGGGAGCTGTTTTTT. Protein sequence: CASSYSQLAGTGELFF. This rearrangement joins TRBV11-2 to TRBJ2-2, with 9 nucleotides matching TRBD2. Germline V gene data show CDR1 as SGHAT and CDR2 as FQNNGV. V was pared by 4 bases and J by 4 bases, with 7 bases of the junction left unmatched. CDR3 length: 16 residues.

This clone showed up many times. The CDR3 DNA reads as TGTGCCAGCAGCTTAAAGGTAGCGGGAGGGTTTGAGACCCAGTACTTC. Amino acid sequence: CASSLKVAGGFETQYF. This chain uses TRBV7-2 with TRBJ2-5; the match to TRBD2 covers 11 bases. The length of the CDR3 is 16 residues. Germline V gives CDR1 SGHTA, CDR2 FQGNSA. After removal of 2 bases from V and 5 bases from J, the junction contained 7 bases not matched to a gene. Full variable domain (rest looked up from reference TRBV7-2 and TRBJ2-5): GAGVSQSPSNKVTEKGKDVELRCDPISGHTALYWYRQSLGQGLEFLIYFQGNSAPDKSGLPSDRFSAERTGGSVSTLTIQRTQQEDSAVYLCASSLKVAGGFETQYFGPGTRLLVL.

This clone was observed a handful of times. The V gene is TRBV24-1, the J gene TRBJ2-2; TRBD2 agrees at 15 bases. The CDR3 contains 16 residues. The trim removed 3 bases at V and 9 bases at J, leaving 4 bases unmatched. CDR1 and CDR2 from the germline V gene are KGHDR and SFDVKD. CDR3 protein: CATSDGLAGGPRELFF. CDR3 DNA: TGTGCCACCAGTGATGGACTAGCGGGAGGGCCGAGGGAGCTGTTTTTT.

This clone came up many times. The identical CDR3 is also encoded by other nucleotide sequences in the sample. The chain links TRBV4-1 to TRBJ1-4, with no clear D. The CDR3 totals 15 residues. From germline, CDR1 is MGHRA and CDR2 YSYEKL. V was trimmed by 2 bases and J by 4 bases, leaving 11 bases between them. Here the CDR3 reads CASSQSRDGNEKLFF. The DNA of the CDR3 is TGCGCCAGCAGCCAATCCCGGGATGGTAATGAAAAACTGTTTTTT.

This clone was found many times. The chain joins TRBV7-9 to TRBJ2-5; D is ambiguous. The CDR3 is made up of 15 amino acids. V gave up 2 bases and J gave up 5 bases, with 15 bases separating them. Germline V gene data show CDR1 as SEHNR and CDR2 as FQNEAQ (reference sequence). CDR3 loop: CASSLYIVDWETQYF. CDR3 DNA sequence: TGTGCCAGCAGCTTATATATAGTGGATTGGGAGACCCAGTACTTC.

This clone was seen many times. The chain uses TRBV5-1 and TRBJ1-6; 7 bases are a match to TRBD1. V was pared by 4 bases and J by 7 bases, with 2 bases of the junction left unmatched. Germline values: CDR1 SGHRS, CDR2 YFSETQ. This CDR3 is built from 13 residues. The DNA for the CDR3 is TGCGCCAGCAGCGACAGGGAAAATTCACCCCTCCACTTT. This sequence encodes CASSDRENSPLHF.

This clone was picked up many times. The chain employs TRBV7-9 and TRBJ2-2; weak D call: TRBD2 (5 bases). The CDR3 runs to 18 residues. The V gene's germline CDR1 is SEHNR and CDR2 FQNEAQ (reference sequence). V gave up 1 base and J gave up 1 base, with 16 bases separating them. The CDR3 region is CASSLGFSSRKNTGELFF. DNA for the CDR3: TGTGCCAGCAGCTTAGGTTTCTCTAGCAGAAAGAACACCGGGGAGCTGTTTTTT.

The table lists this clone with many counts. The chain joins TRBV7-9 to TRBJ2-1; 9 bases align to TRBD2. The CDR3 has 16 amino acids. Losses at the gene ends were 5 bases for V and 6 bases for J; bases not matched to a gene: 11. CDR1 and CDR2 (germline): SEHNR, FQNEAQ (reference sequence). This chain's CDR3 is CASSPRWREGANEQFF. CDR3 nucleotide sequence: TGTGCCAGCAGCCCCCGATGGCGGGAGGGAGCCAATGAGCAGTTCTTC.

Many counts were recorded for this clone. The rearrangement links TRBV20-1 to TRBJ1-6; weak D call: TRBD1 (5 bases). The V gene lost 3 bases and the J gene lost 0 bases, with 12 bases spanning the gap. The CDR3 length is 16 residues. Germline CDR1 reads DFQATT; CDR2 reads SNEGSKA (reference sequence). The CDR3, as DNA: TGCAGTGCTAGCCAGGGTCCTCCCTCCTATAATTCACCCCTCCACTTT. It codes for CSASQGPPSYNSPLHF.

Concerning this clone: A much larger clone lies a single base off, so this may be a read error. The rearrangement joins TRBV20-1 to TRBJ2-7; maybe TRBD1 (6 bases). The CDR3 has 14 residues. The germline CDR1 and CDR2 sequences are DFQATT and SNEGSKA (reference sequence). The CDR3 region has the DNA TGCAGTGCACCGGACAGTGGGGATTTCTACGAGCAGTGCTTC. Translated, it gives CSAPDSGDFYEQCF.

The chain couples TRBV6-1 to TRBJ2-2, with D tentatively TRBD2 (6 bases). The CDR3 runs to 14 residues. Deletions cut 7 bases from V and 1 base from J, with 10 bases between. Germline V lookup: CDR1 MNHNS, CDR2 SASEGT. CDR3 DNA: TGTGCCAGCATACGGGGGAGGAACACCGGGGAGCTGTTTTTT. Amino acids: CASIRGRNTGELFF.

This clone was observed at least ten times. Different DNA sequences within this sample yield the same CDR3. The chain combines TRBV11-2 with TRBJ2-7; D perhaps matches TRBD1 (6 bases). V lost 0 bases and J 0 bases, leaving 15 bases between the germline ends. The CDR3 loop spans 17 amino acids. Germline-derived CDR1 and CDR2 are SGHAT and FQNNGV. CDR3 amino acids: CASSLERGGQSSYEQYF. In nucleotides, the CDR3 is TGTGCCAGCAGCTTAGAAAGGGGTGGACAGAGCTCCTACGAGCAGTACTTC.

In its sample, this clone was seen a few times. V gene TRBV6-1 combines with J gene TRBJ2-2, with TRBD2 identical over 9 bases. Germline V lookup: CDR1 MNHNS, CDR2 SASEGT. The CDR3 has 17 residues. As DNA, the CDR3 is TGTGTCACCTCGGGTAGCGGGAGTGAGCTTAACACCGGGGAGCTGTTTTTT. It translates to CVTSGSGSELNTGELFF.

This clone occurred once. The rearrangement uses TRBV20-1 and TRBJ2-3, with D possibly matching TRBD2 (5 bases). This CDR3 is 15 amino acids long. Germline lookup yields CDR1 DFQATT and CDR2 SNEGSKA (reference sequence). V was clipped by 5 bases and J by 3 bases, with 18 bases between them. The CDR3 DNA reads TGCAGTGCTGTCGGACTGACTGTGAGGACAGATACGCAGTATTTT. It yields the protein CSAVGLTVRTDTQYF.

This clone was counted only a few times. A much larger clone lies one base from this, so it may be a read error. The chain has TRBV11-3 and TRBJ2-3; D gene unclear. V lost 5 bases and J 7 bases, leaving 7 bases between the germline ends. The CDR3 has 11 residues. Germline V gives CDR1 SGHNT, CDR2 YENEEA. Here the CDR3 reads CASSRIYTQYF. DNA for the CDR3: TGTGCCAGCAGCCGTATCTATACGCAGTATTTT.